The rows below give T cell receptor beta chains drawn from one sample of a study of metastatic and nonmetastatic thyroid tumors. With MiXCR, TCRdb called clones anew from the PCR reads. The profile covers 5,000 to 6,500 clones, with 37% appearing a single time and roughly 15% taken by the ten largest. Sequencing used tumor tissue. These TCRs come from a male donor with papillary thyroid cancer or a benign thyroid nodule (not recorded which). Some clones in this sample may be carry-over from other donors' samples. Both conserved end residues are part of each CDR3. Each record gives: D gene, J gene, clone size, V gene, CDR3 DNA, CDR3 protein. D genes are given only for firm matches. Clone size is stated in some rows and not others, as once, few, many or a class when expanded.

d_gene: TRBD2
j_gene: TRBJ2-7
abundance: NA
v_gene: TRBV9
CDR3nt: TGTGCCAGCAGCGTAACTAGCGGAACCTACGAGCAGTACTTC
CDR3aa: CASSVTSGTYEQYF

d_gene: TRBD1
j_gene: TRBJ2-6
abundance: NA
v_gene: TRBV4-3
CDR3nt: TGCGCCAGCAGCCAAGCGTCCCGGTGGGGCAGGGGGCCTGGGGCCAACGTCCTGACTTTC
CDR3aa: CASSQASRWGRGPGANVLTF

d_gene: NA
j_gene: TRBJ2-7
abundance: NA
v_gene: TRBV24-1
CDR3nt: TGTGCCACCAGTGATAGCGGCTCCCGCCCCTACGAGCAGTACTTC
CDR3aa: CATSDSGSRPYEQYF

d_gene: NA
j_gene: TRBJ1-5
abundance: NA
v_gene: TRBV20-1
CDR3nt: TGCAGTGCTAGACCACATAAGAATAAGCCCCAGCATTTT
CDR3aa: CSARPHKNKPQHF

d_gene: NA
j_gene: TRBJ2-2
abundance: hyperexpanded
v_gene: TRBV11-2
CDR3nt: TGTGCCAGCAGCATTTCGGGCCTGGCCGGGGAGCTGTTTTTT
CDR3aa: CASSISGLAGELFF

d_gene: TRBD2
j_gene: TRBJ2-1
abundance: NA
v_gene: TRBV20-1
CDR3nt: TGCAGTGCGGTCGGGACTAGCGGGAGGATCTCCTACAATGAGCAGTTCTTC
CDR3aa: CSAVGTSGRISYNEQFF

d_gene: NA
j_gene: TRBJ2-7
abundance: few
v_gene: TRBV10-1
CDR3nt: TGCGCCCTCAAGGCGTGGCACTACGAGCAGTACTTC
CDR3aa: CALKAWHYEQYF

d_gene: NA
j_gene: TRBJ1-2
abundance: NA
v_gene: TRBV19
CDR3nt: TGTGCCAGTAGTATAGACCAGGGCTGGGGCTACACCTTC
CDR3aa: CASSIDQGWGYTF

d_gene: TRBD1
j_gene: TRBJ2-2
abundance: few
v_gene: TRBV5-1
CDR3nt: TGCGCCAGCAGCTTGGAGACAGGGGGTGGGGAGCTGTTTTTT
CDR3aa: CASSLETGGGELFF

d_gene: NA
j_gene: TRBJ1-2
abundance: medium-sized
v_gene: TRBV5-5
CDR3nt: TGTGCCAGCAGCCCGGGGGACTTCGGCTACACCTTC
CDR3aa: CASSPGDFGYTF

d_gene: NA
j_gene: TRBJ1-5
abundance: medium-sized
v_gene: TRBV6-1
CDR3nt: TGTGCCAGCAGTGAAGACATGGGCGGAGGGGACAATCAGCCCCAGCATTTT
CDR3aa: CASSEDMGGGDNQPQHF

d_gene: TRBD1
j_gene: TRBJ2-5
abundance: NA
v_gene: TRBV24-1
CDR3nt: TGTGCCACCAGTGATTTGTTTGGGACAGCGGAGACCCAGTACTTC
CDR3aa: CATSDLFGTAETQYF

d_gene: TRBD1
j_gene: TRBJ2-6
abundance: few
v_gene: TRBV6-1
CDR3nt: TGTGCCAGCAGTAGAGGGACAGGGGTCTCTGGGGCCAACGTCCTGACTTTC
CDR3aa: CASSRGTGVSGANVLTF

d_gene: NA
j_gene: TRBJ1-6
abundance: NA
v_gene: TRBV7-2
CDR3nt: TGTGCCAGCAGCCAGCGGGCGGGGAATTCACCCCTCCACTTT
CDR3aa: CASSQRAGNSPLHF

d_gene: TRBD1
j_gene: TRBJ1-2
abundance: NA
v_gene: TRBV2
CDR3nt: TGTGCCAGCAGCGAGGGGGCTGCTAACTATGGCTACACCTTC
CDR3aa: CASSEGAANYGYTF

d_gene: NA
j_gene: TRBJ2-6
abundance: NA
v_gene: TRBV6-5
CDR3nt: TGTGCCAGCAGTTACCGGGACCTCCCGGTCTCTGGGGCCAACGTCCTGACTTTC
CDR3aa: CASSYRDLPVSGANVLTF

d_gene: NA
j_gene: TRBJ2-5
abundance: NA
v_gene: TRBV12-3/TRBV12-4
CDR3nt: TGTGCCAGCAGTCCCCCCAGGGTAGCTTACCAAGAGACCCAGTACTTC
CDR3aa: CASSPPRVAYQETQYF

d_gene: TRBD2
j_gene: TRBJ2-2
abundance: NA
v_gene: TRBV24-1
CDR3nt: TGTGCCACCAGTGATATTGGGCGGGAGGCGCACACCGGGGAGCTGTTTTTT
CDR3aa: CATSDIGREAHTGELFF

d_gene: TRBD1
j_gene: TRBJ1-2
abundance: few
v_gene: TRBV28
CDR3nt: TGTGCCAGCAGTCCCCCCCAGGGGGTGGGGGGCTACACCTTC
CDR3aa: CASSPPQGVGGYTF

d_gene: TRBD2
j_gene: TRBJ2-7
abundance: NA
v_gene: TRBV11-1
CDR3nt: TGTGCCAGCAGCTTTCGGACTAGCGGGAGTATATCCTACGAGCAGTACTTC
CDR3aa: CASSFRTSGSISYEQYF

d_gene: NA
j_gene: TRBJ1-2
abundance: NA
v_gene: TRBV11-1
CDR3nt: TGTGCCAGCAGCTTGGGCAGGGTCGAAGCTAACTATGGCTACACCTTC
CDR3aa: CASSLGRVEANYGYTF

d_gene: TRBD1
j_gene: TRBJ2-3
abundance: few
v_gene: TRBV28
CDR3nt: TGTGCCAGCAGGAGACCGGGACAGTCCAGAGATACGCAGTATTTT
CDR3aa: CASRRPGQSRDTQYF

d_gene: TRBD2
j_gene: TRBJ2-7
abundance: NA
v_gene: TRBV20-1
CDR3nt: TGCAGTGCTAGAATGACTAGCGGGACCTACGAGCAGTACTTC
CDR3aa: CSARMTSGTYEQYF

d_gene: TRBD2
j_gene: TRBJ2-5
abundance: NA
v_gene: TRBV20-1
CDR3nt: TGCAGTGCCATCCCTAGCGGGATTCAAGAGACCCAGTACTTC
CDR3aa: CSAIPSGIQETQYF

d_gene: NA
j_gene: TRBJ1-1
abundance: few
v_gene: TRBV2
CDR3nt: TGTGCCAGCATTCAGGGCAGGGAGGAAGCTTTCTTT
CDR3aa: CASIQGREEAFF

d_gene: NA
j_gene: TRBJ2-5
abundance: NA
v_gene: TRBV28
CDR3nt: TGTGCCAGCAGTTTACTCCTGACAGGCCAAGAGACCCAGTACTTC
CDR3aa: CASSLLLTGQETQYF

d_gene: NA
j_gene: TRBJ2-7
abundance: NA
v_gene: TRBV6-1
CDR3nt: TGTGCCAGCAGGAGGCTTAGCTCCGAGCAGTACTTC
CDR3aa: CASRRLSSEQYF

d_gene: NA
j_gene: TRBJ2-7
abundance: NA
v_gene: TRBV4-1
CDR3nt: TGCGCCAGCAGCCAAGCTCTTCTGAGGGGCGAGCAGTACTTC
CDR3aa: CASSQALLRGEQYF

d_gene: NA
j_gene: TRBJ2-7
abundance: NA
v_gene: TRBV15
CDR3nt: TGTGCCACCAGCCCCCGGGGAGACTCCTACGAGCAGTACTTC
CDR3aa: CATSPRGDSYEQYF